These 30 T cell receptor beta chains share one sample of origin, sequenced in a study of blood T cells in healthy people across ages. Through a sample-barcoded 5' primer and a J-beta primer mix, a second PCR was run for roughly 6 to 11 cycles. TCRdb re-derived calls from the 5' RACE reads in MiXCR, one entry per CDR3 protein. The sample lists over a million distinct CDR3 sequences, roughly 24% occurring once. This same sample was also part of a study on T cells of mothers and their children.

Input material: blood. Source of these receptors: a girl under 10 years old in good health.

This clonotype was seen only a few times. V is TRBV5-5 and J is TRBJ2-7, with D possibly being TRBD1 or TRBD2 (5 bases each). The CDR3 loop spans 15 amino acids. The V end lost 4 bases, the J end lost 3 bases, and 17 bases lay between the germline ends. CDR1 SGHKS and CDR2 YYEKEE come from the germline V gene (reference sequence). The CDR3 region has the DNA TGTGCCAGCAGCCGGGGCGAGGGGTTACTCTACGAGCAGTACTTC. It specifies CASSRGEGLLYEQYF.

The chain has TRBV27 and TRBJ2-6; D not certain. CDR1 MNHEY and CDR2 SMNVEV come from the germline V gene (reference sequence). This CDR3 has 15 residues. Trimming cost V 5 bases and J 0 bases, with 8 bases left between them. CDR3 loop: CASSLELSGANVLTF. The DNA for the CDR3 is TGTGCCAGCAGTCTCGAACTCTCTGGGGCCAACGTCCTGACTTTC.

This clonotype was recorded a few times. The V gene is TRBV5-6, the J gene TRBJ2-5, with D tentatively TRBD1 or TRBD2 (6 bases each). The germline CDR1 and CDR2 sequences are SGHDT and YYEEEE. Trimming shortened V by 4 bases and J by 5 bases, and 21 bases separated the two germline ends. The CDR3 is 16 amino acids. CDR3 coding DNA: TGTGCCAGCAGCCCCCCACAGGGAGGTTATCAGGAGACCCAGTACTTC. Translated: CASSPPQGGYQETQYF.

CDR3 region: CAVTSGVQNTGELFF. CDR3 DNA: TGTGCCGTCACATCTGGAGTGCAGAACACCGGGGAGCTGTTTTTT. The rearrangement joins TRBV10-3 to TRBJ2-2; D not certain. The CDR3 is made up of 15 amino acids. Germline CDR1 and CDR2: ENHRY and SYGVKD. V was shortened by 11 bases and J by 1 base, with 17 bases between the two germline ends.

This chain connects TRBV6-1 to TRBJ1-2; 7 bases map to TRBD1. Per germline, CDR1 MNHNS and CDR2 SASEGT. J lost 3 bases, V lost 0 bases, and 13 bases had no gene match. This CDR3 spans 18 amino acids. CDR3 sequence (DNA): TGTGCCAGCAGTGAAGCGCCTCAGTTTTCACAGGGGCACTATGGCTACACCTTC. Translating it yields CASSEAPQFSQGHYGYTF.

This chain uses TRBV4-2 with TRBJ1-6; 9 bases align to TRBD1. With V trimmed by 7 bases and J by 10 bases, 8 bases remained unmatched. The CDR3 runs 14 residues. The germline gives CDR1 LGHNA, CDR2 YNFKEQ. In DNA form, the CDR3 reads TGTGCCAGCACCCTAAGGGACAGGGAATCACCCCTCCACTTT. Translating gives CASTLRDRESPLHF.

This clonotype turned up a few times. The chain combines TRBV24-1 with TRBJ2-7; D call uncertain. V lost 3 bases, J lost 3 bases, and 8 bases lay in between. The CDR3 has 13 residues. Germline-derived CDR1 and CDR2 are KGHDR and SFDVKD. Written as DNA, the CDR3 is TGTGCCACCAGTGATCCAATACTCTACGAGCAGTACTTC. Its translation is CATSDPILYEQYF.

The sample holds many counts of this clonotype. This chain joins TRBV4-1 and TRBJ1-4, with a possible D match to TRBD1 (5 bases). This CDR3 spans 15 amino acids. Trimming pared 0 bases from V and 3 bases from J, leaving 8 bases between. Germline V gene sequence: CDR1 MGHRA, CDR2 YSYEKL. The CDR3 region has the DNA TGCGCCAGCAGCCAAGAGGGGCAGTCTAATGAAAAACTGTTTTTT. It specifies CASSQEGQSNEKLFF.

This clonotype has a handful of counts. The gene calls are TRBV7-8 and TRBJ2-5; TRBD2 matches 14 bases. With V trimmed by 1 base and J by 6 bases, 10 bases remained unmatched. Germline V gene data show CDR1 as SGHVS and CDR2 as FQNEAQ. The CDR3 is 18 residues long. The CDR3 reads CASSLGLAGGPVSKTQYF. The CDR3, as DNA: TGTGCCAGCAGCTTAGGACTAGCGGGAGGGCCAGTCAGTAAGACCCAGTACTTC.

The genes are TRBV3-1 and TRBJ1-4; possibly TRBD1 for D (6 bases). V dropped 2 bases and J dropped 2 bases, with 18 bases sitting between them. CDR1 is LGHDT, CDR2 YNNKEL, per germline (reference sequence). CDR3 size: 18 residues. The CDR3 sequence is CASSQMRGAKSTNEKLFF. The CDR3 DNA sequence: TGTGCCAGCAGCCAAATGCGGGGGGCAAAGAGCACTAATGAAAAACTGTTTTTT.

This clonotype was picked up many times. This sequence joins TRBV29-1 and TRBJ2-7, with 8 bases matching TRBD2. Germline V gene lookup returns CDR1 SQVTM and CDR2 ANQGSEA. Trimming took 6 bases from V and 4 from J; bases not matched to a gene: 11. The CDR3 contains 14 residues. CDR3 protein: CSVAPTSGLYEQYF. The CDR3 DNA sequence: TGCAGCGTGGCCCCAACTAGCGGACTTTACGAGCAGTACTTC.

This clonotype was seen only a few times. CDR3 region: CATTTDQETQYF. The CDR3 nucleotides are TGTGCCACTACGACAGATCAAGAGACCCAGTACTTC. The J gene is TRBJ2-5, the V gene TRBV28; D might be TRBD1 (5 bases). CDR3 size: 12 residues. CDR1 and CDR2 from the germline V gene are MDHEN and SYDVKM. Trimming stripped 10 bases from V and 2 bases from J, with 11 bases between.

This sequence joins TRBV20-1 and TRBJ2-3; 11 positions match TRBD2. Germline CDR1 is DFQATT and CDR2 is SNEGSKA (reference sequence). With V trimmed by 5 bases and J by 2 bases, 6 bases remained unmatched. This CDR3 contains 15 residues. The CDR3 DNA reads TGCAGTGCTCCGAGACTAGCGGGACCCACAGATACGCAGTATTTT. Translation: CSAPRLAGPTDTQYF.

The V call is TRBV28, the J call TRBJ2-3; D might be TRBD2 (6 bases). V was cut by 5 bases and J by 5 bases, with 17 bases left in between. This CDR3 has 15 residues. Germline CDR1 reads MDHEN; CDR2 reads SYDVKM. The CDR3 sequence is CASSGGAIGKDTQYF. DNA for the CDR3: TGTGCCAGCAGTGGAGGGGCCATAGGTAAAGATACGCAGTATTTT. The whole variable domain, filled in from reference TRBV28 and TRBJ2-3, reads DVKVTQSSRYLVKRTGEKVFLECVQDMDHENMFWYRQDPGLGLRLIYFSYDVKMKEKGDIPEGYSVSREKKERFSLILESASTNQTSMYLCASSGGAIGKDTQYFGPGTRLTVL.

This clonotype was picked up a small number of times. The chain carries TRBV6-2 or TRBV6-3 and TRBJ2-7; maybe TRBD2 (6 bases). Germline V gene sequence: CDR1 MNHEY, CDR2 SVGEGT. The CDR3 is 14 amino acids. V was trimmed by 2 bases and J by 0 bases, leaving 8 bases between them. The CDR3 reads CASSYDGSSYEQYF. CDR3 sequence (DNA): TGTGCCAGCAGTTACGACGGGAGCTCCTACGAGCAGTACTTC.

The chain combines TRBV29-1 with TRBJ1-5; perhaps TRBD1 as D (5 bases). The germline gives CDR1 SQVTM, CDR2 ANQGSEA. Trimming stripped 4 bases from V and 2 bases from J, with 12 bases between. The CDR3 extends over 14 amino acids. This chain's CDR3 is CSVVGQVGNQPQHF. The CDR3 DNA is TGCAGCGTTGTGGGGCAGGTGGGCAATCAGCCCCAGCATTTT.

The rearrangement links TRBV7-2 to TRBJ1-5; D is possibly TRBD1 (5 bases). This CDR3 has 12 amino acids. V dropped 2 bases and J dropped 9 bases, with 8 bases sitting between them. Germline CDR1 and CDR2: SGHTA and FQGNSA. CDR3 sequence: CASSLRQGPQHF. The CDR3, as DNA: TGTGCCAGCAGCTTACGGCAGGGGCCCCAGCATTTT.

This clonotype was recorded a few times. The V gene is TRBV28, the J gene TRBJ2-5, with D perhaps TRBD1 (5 bases). The last part of the DNA fits TRBJ2-1 better; the J call may be wrong. This CDR3 is 13 amino acids long. Germline V CDR1 and CDR2: MDHEN, SYDVKM. CDR3 region: CASSPPDNNEQFF. CDR3 coding DNA: TGTGCCAGCAGTCCCCCGGACAATAATGAGCAGTTCTTC.

This chain uses TRBV5-1 with TRBJ2-7; tentatively, D is TRBD1 (6 bases). Germline CDR1 and CDR2: SGHRS and YFSETQ. V lost 5 bases, J lost 3 bases, and 15 bases lay in between. This CDR3 is 14 amino acids long. CDR3 in amino acids: CASSESTGNYEQYF. CDR3 bases: TGCGCCAGCAGTGAGAGTACAGGGAACTACGAGCAGTACTTC.

The chain couples TRBV7-2 to TRBJ2-5; 12 nucleotides align to TRBD2. The CDR3 runs 16 residues. J gave up 5 bases and V 5 bases, and 9 bases lay outside the gene matches. CDR1 SGHTA and CDR2 FQGNSA come from the germline V gene. The chain's CDR3 is CASSPKLAGGRETQYF. In DNA, the CDR3 is TGTGCCAGCAGCCCTAAACTAGCGGGGGGCAGGGAGACCCAGTACTTC.

This chain's CDR3 is CASSQGTGGIQYF. DNA for the CDR3: TGTGCCAGCAGCCAAGGGACAGGAGGCATTCAGTACTTC. The chain carries TRBV3-1 and TRBJ2-4; TRBD1 matches at 7 bases. The CDR3 contains 13 residues. With 1 base clipped from V and 9 bases from J, the junction kept 3 bases outside the gene matches. The germline gives CDR1 LGHDT, CDR2 YNNKEL (reference sequence). Full variable domain (rest looked up from reference TRBV3-1 and TRBJ2-4): DTAVSQTPKYLVTQMGNDKSIKCEQNLGHDTMYWYKQDSKKFLKIMFSYNNKELIINETVPNRFSPKSPDKAHLNLHINSLELGDSAVYFCASSQGTGGIQYFGAGTRLSVL.

J is TRBJ1-2 and V is TRBV2; 7 bases are a match to TRBD1. CDR3 length equals 14 residues. Looked up from germline, CDR1 is SNHLY and CDR2 is FYNNEI. The ends lost 6 bases at V and 4 bases at J; junction bases unmatched: 8. The CDR3 DNA sequence: TGTGCCAGCAGAATCGACAGGGACAGCTATGGCTACACCTTC. Protein sequence: CASRIDRDSYGYTF. The full variable domain, rest sourced from reference TRBV2 and TRBJ1-2, is EPEVTQTPSHQVTQMGQEVILRCVPISNHLYFYWYRQILGQKVEFLVSFYNNEISEKSEIFDDQFSVERPDGSNFTLKIRSTKLEDSAMYFCASRIDRDSYGYTFGSGTRLTVV.

The chain uses TRBV7-3 and TRBJ2-6; D is possibly TRBD1 or TRBD2 (8 bases each). There are 20 residues in the CDR3. Germline V gene data show CDR1 as SGHTA and CDR2 as FQGTGA. With 5 bases removed from V and 0 bases from J, the gap between germline ends came to 23 bases. The CDR3 sequence is CASSHPGRGTGSSGANVLTF. The CDR3 DNA is TGTGCCAGCAGCCACCCCGGGAGGGGGACAGGTAGCTCTGGGGCCAACGTCCTGACTTTC.

This clonotype was seen more than once but under ten times. The rearrangement joins TRBV9 to TRBJ2-3; the match to TRBD1 covers 12 bases. Germline CDR1 reads SGDLS; CDR2 reads YYNGEE. CDR3 length equals 16 residues. J gave up 4 bases and V 4 bases, and 7 bases lay outside the gene matches. CDR3 in amino acids: CASSFTGTGGADTQYF. CDR3 nucleotide sequence: TGTGCCAGCAGCTTCACCGGGACAGGGGGCGCAGATACGCAGTATTTT.

The chain carries TRBV12-3 or TRBV12-4 and TRBJ1-4, with D possibly TRBD1 on 5 matching bases. Trimming removed 3 bases from V and 5 bases from J, with 13 bases in between. The CDR3 consists of 15 residues. The CDR3, as DNA: TGTGCCAGCAGTTTTGGCAGGGACGGGAATGAAAAACTGTTTTTT. Translation gives CASSFGRDGNEKLFF.

The chain has TRBV12-3 or TRBV12-4 and TRBJ2-1, with D uncertain. The CDR3 is made up of 15 amino acids. V lost 2 bases to trimming and J lost 2 bases, with 10 bases between them. CDR3 nucleotide sequence: TGTGCCAGCAGTTTATCCAGCGCAACCTACAATGAGCAGTTCTTC. The encoded protein is CASSLSSATYNEQFF.

This clonotype has more than one count but fewer than ten. The chain uses TRBV29-1 and TRBJ2-1, with D perhaps TRBD2 (6 bases). The J call may be wrong; the DNA end is better matched by TRBJ2-5. The CDR3 consists of 12 residues. Germline values: CDR1 SQVTM, CDR2 ANQGSEA. For the CDR3, the DNA is TGCAGCGTTGGTGTGGGAGGAAAGACCCAGTACTTC. The encoded protein is CSVGVGGKTQYF.

This clonotype was counted a few times. The CDR3 spells CASSQEGLGNIQYF. The DNA for the CDR3 is TGCGCCAGCAGCCAAGAGGGACTAGGGAACATTCAGTACTTC. The chain is built from TRBV4-3 and TRBJ2-4; 8 nucleotides match TRBD2. The CDR3 length is 14 residues. Germline V CDR1 and CDR2: LGHNA, YSLEER. The V segment lost 0 bases and the J segment 7 bases; nucleotides outside the gene matches: 2.

DNA for the CDR3: TGTGCCAGCAGCTTAGAGACACGGGTACTGTTTTTT. Amino acid sequence: CASSLETRVLFF. The rearrangement links TRBV7-9 to TRBJ1-4, with D uncertain. The CDR3 sequence is 12 residues long. The V end lost 1 base, the J end lost 13 bases, and 10 bases lay between the germline ends. Germline CDR1 and CDR2: SEHNR and FQNEAQ (reference sequence).

The CDR3 DNA reads TGTGCCAGCAGTCGTATGCCATTCTACGAGCAGTACTTC. Amino acid sequence: CASSRMPFYEQYF. The rearrangement links TRBV6-6 to TRBJ2-7; D not resolved. The CDR3 covers 13 residues. The V and J ends lost 5 bases and 3 bases respectively, with 11 bases between them. From germline, CDR1 is MNHNY and CDR2 SVGAGI (reference sequence).